Following are 11 T cell receptor beta chains from one sample sequenced in a study of CD8 T cells in ankylosing spondylitis. Using its own MiXCR run on the 5' RACE reads, TCRdb lists one record per CDR3 protein. The table has more than 150,000 distinct CDR3 sequences, 11% seen once; the top ten hold under 35%. The source material was blood, either unsorted or a sorted T cell fraction (not recorded which). Receptor source: a male donor with ankylosing spondylitis or in good health (not recorded which).

This clonotype showed up many times. The chain employs TRBV12-3 or TRBV12-4 and TRBJ2-3; a weak D match, TRBD2 (7 bases). Trimming removed 7 bases from V and 6 bases from J, with 17 bases in between. This CDR3 region has 14 residues. The CDR3, as DNA: TGTGCCAGCACTATAGGGGGAGGGCCGGATACGCAGTATTTT. Protein: CASTIGGGPDTQYF.

The J gene is TRBJ1-2, the V gene TRBV18; 9 nucleotides align to TRBD1. Per the germline V gene, CDR1 is KGHSH and CDR2 is LQKENI. V trimming: 6 bases; J trimming: 2 bases; junction bases outside the gene matches: 19. This CDR3 comprises 19 residues. The CDR3 bases are TGTGCCAGCTCTCCCCTAGGTTCTGGTACAGGGGGCATGAACTATGGCTACACCTTC. Translated, it gives CASSPLGSGTGGMNYGYTF.

This clonotype was counted between two and nine times. This chain uses TRBV7-2 with TRBJ2-4; 8 bases are shared with TRBD1. The CDR3 consists of 15 residues. Per the germline V gene, CDR1 is SGHTA and CDR2 is FQGNSA. V lost 5 bases to trimming and J lost 6 bases; unmatched junction nucleotides: 9. Here the CDR3 DNA reads TGTGCCAGCAGCCAGGTTGAGCAGGGGGCAAACATTCAGTACTTC. Protein sequence: CASSQVEQGANIQYF.

This clonotype was observed a few times. The chain has TRBV6-5 and TRBJ2-5, with D uncertain. Germline CDR1 reads MNHEY; CDR2 reads SVGAGI. Trimming took 6 bases from V and 1 from J, leaving 18 bases between them. This CDR3 has 16 amino acids. The CDR3 DNA sequence: TGTGCCAGCAGCTCTCGTCGAGGTGACGGCCAAGAGACCCAGTACTTC. Translated: CASSSRRGDGQETQYF.

V and J are TRBV12-3 or TRBV12-4 and TRBJ2-5; weak D call: TRBD2 (6 bases). The length of the CDR3 is 14 residues. V was clipped by 6 bases and J by 5 bases, with 16 bases between them. Written as DNA, the CDR3 is TGTGCCAGCAGCCTGGGGACTGCCCGGGAGACCCAGTACTTC. The encoded protein is CASSLGTARETQYF.

The chain joins TRBV7-8 to TRBJ1-1; TRBD1 might be the D (5 bases). Germline V lookup: CDR1 SGHVS, CDR2 FQNEAQ. The CDR3 extends over 12 amino acids. Trimming took 4 bases from V and 8 from J, leaving 11 bases between them. CDR3 nucleotide sequence: TGTGCCAGCAGCTGGGGGGTTTCGGAAGCTTTCTTT. Its translation: CASSWGVSEAFF.

Ten or more counts support this clonotype. The chain has TRBV12-3 or TRBV12-4 and TRBJ2-1, with 9 bases matching TRBD2. There are 14 residues in the CDR3. With 7 bases clipped from V and 5 bases from J, the junction kept 6 bases outside the gene matches. CDR3 DNA sequence: TGTGCCAGCACCGGGACTAGCTCTCACAATGAGCAGTTCTTC. Encoded protein: CASTGTSSHNEQFF.

This clonotype came up many times. The chain recombines TRBV29-1 with TRBJ2-7, with 8 bases identical to TRBD1. The germline V gene encodes CDR1 SQVTM and CDR2 ANQGSEA. V was pared by 4 bases and J by 2 bases, with 1 base of the junction left unmatched. This CDR3 region has 12 residues. The CDR3 DNA reads as TGCAGCGTTGGGACAGGGACCTACGAGCAGTACTTC. Encoded protein: CSVGTGTYEQYF.

Worth noting for this clonotype: A much larger clone lies a single base off, so this may be a read error. The J gene is TRBJ2-5, the V gene TRBV10-3; D not resolved. The V gene's germline CDR1 is ENHRY and CDR2 SYGVKD. This CDR3 is built from 12 residues. The CDR3 region is CAISEAQETQHF. The DNA for the CDR3 is TGTGCCATCAGTGAGGCCCAAGAGACCCAGCACTTC.

This clonotype was picked up a small number of times. The chain recombines TRBV5-1 with TRBJ1-1; D possibly corresponds to TRBD1 (5 bases). Germline V lookup: CDR1 SGHRS, CDR2 YFSETQ. Trimming cost V 0 bases and J 1 base, with 22 bases left between them. The CDR3 length is 19 residues. The CDR3 DNA reads TGCGCCAGCAGCTTGGCCAACACGGGACTTCCTCGGGAGAACACTGAAGCTTTCTTT. Translation gives CASSLANTGLPRENTEAFF.

This clonotype was seen repeatedly, ten times or more. This chain uses TRBV28 with TRBJ1-4; no clear D. This CDR3 is built from 15 residues. The V end lost 1 base, the J end lost 7 bases, and 13 bases lay between the germline ends. The germline V gene encodes CDR1 MDHEN and CDR2 SYDVKM. Here the CDR3 DNA reads TGTGCCAGCAGTTTATCCGGGGAGTTTACTGAAAAACTGTTTTTT. The encoded protein is CASSLSGEFTEKLFF. Looking up the rest from reference TRBV28 and TRBJ1-4 gives the full variable domain: DVKVTQSSRYLVKRTGEKVFLECVQDMDHENMFWYRQDPGLGLRLIYFSYDVKMKEKGDIPEGYSVSREKKERFSLILESASTNQTSMYLCASSLSGEFTEKLFFGSGTQLSVL.